This record looks at one T cell receptor (beta chain) sequence and its context. The sample comes from a study of blood T cell repertoires in COVID-19. Study-wide background: Sites across the United States, Italy and Spain contributed samples from acute and convalescent COVID-19. T cells, B-cell-depleted T cells, or PBMCs provided the cDNA or gDNA that served as material.

Trimming took 6 bases from V and 2 from J, leaving 10 bases between them. Germline values: CDR1 SNHLY, CDR2 FYNNEI. The CDR3 totals 14 residues. Per the authors' pipeline: Reference gene primer amplification gave nucleated cell count estimates. Method: immunoSEQ multiplex PCR; TCRdb's copy keeps in-frame clones and lacks some. V, J and clone size reflect that table, while D and trimming were determined from the DNA. The data contain tens of thousands of clones, roughly 82% of them singletons. This chain connects TRBV2 to TRBJ2-2; D might be TRBD2 (5 bases). This clonotype originated in a human donor in a cohort sampled during active COVID-19. The sequenced sample was peripheral blood. CDR3: CASRRAPNTGELFF. The DNA of the CDR3 is TGTGCCAGCAGGCGGGCTCCAAACACCGGGGAGCTGTTTTTT.